The next 30 T cell receptor beta chains were all read from a single sample in a study of blood T cell repertoires in COVID-19. Clones were sequenced by immunoSEQ multiplex PCR, and TCRdb holds only the in-frame ones, with some missing. The table records a few hundred thousand clones, roughly four fifths of them present only once. The sequenced sample was peripheral blood. The origin of the receptors is a human donor with acute or convalescent COVID-19. The donor label of this sample is uncertain.

The genes are TRBV7-9 and TRBJ1-2, with 8 bases matching TRBD1. Germline CDR1 reads SEHNR; CDR2 reads FQNEAQ (reference sequence). The CDR3 consists of 17 residues. The J segment lost 0 bases and the V segment lost 0 bases, leaving 6 bases of the junction unmatched. The CDR3: CASSLALIQGANYGYTF. CDR3 sequence (DNA): TGTGCCAGCAGCTTAGCTTTGATACAGGGGGCTAACTATGGCTACACCTTC.

The chain employs TRBV6-5 and TRBJ1-2, with 10 positions matching TRBD1. CDR1 MNHEY and CDR2 SVGAGI come from the germline V gene. V was pared by 6 bases and J by 8 bases, with 12 bases of the junction left unmatched. The CDR3 covers 15 residues. CDR3 DNA: TGTGCCAGCAGGCGGGACAGGGGTTTAAGTAACGGCTACACCTTC. The encoded protein is CASRRDRGLSNGYTF.

V usage is TRBV10-1 and J usage is TRBJ2-4, with 9 nucleotides matching TRBD2. V dropped 0 bases and J dropped 6; count of bases not matched to a gene: 6. Germline V gives CDR1 WNHNN, CDR2 SYGVQD (reference sequence). The CDR3 extends over 16 amino acids. Written as DNA, the CDR3 is TGCGCCAGCAGTGAGTCGGTAGCGGGAGCGAGAAACATTCAGTACTTC. Translated: CASSESVAGARNIQYF.

This clone was recorded a few times. The rearrangement uses TRBV7-2 and TRBJ1-2, with 8 bases identical to TRBD1. Germline CDR1 reads SGHTA; CDR2 reads FQGNSA. After removal of 5 bases from V and 4 bases from J, the junction contained 9 bases not matched to a gene. The CDR3 spans 15 residues. CDR3: CASSPTGTGLYGYTF. CDR3 nucleotides: TGTGCCAGCAGCCCGACCGGGACAGGCCTCTATGGCTACACCTTC.

The chain carries TRBV10-3 and TRBJ1-2; D may be TRBD1 (5 bases). CDR1 is ENHRY, CDR2 SYGVKD, per germline. V lost 3 bases and J lost 7, with 15 bases in between. The CDR3 has 14 amino acids. CDR3 region: CAISETGERGGYTF. In nucleotides, the CDR3 is TGTGCCATCAGTGAAACGGGGGAAAGGGGTGGCTACACCTTC.

The V gene is TRBV6-6, the J gene TRBJ2-7; D uncertain. This CDR3 region has 15 residues. Germline lookup yields CDR1 MNHNY and CDR2 SVGAGI (reference sequence). Trimming cost V 2 bases and J 6 bases, with 17 bases left between them. The CDR3 DNA is TGTGCCAGCAGTTACCCACTTTCCACGGGTGGCGAGCAGTACTTC. This translates into CASSYPLSTGGEQYF.

The V and J genes are TRBV7-8 and TRBJ1-2; 7 bases line up with TRBD1. The CDR3 runs to 20 residues. The junction had 23 bases not matched to a gene; V was cut back by 5 bases and J by 2 bases. The V gene's germline CDR1 is SGHVS and CDR2 FQNEAQ. The CDR3 spells CASSPRTRQGRFSKNYGYTF. The CDR3 nucleotides read TGTGCCAGCAGCCCGAGAACTAGACAGGGCAGGTTCAGTAAAAACTATGGCTACACCTTC.

The chain combines TRBV10-1 with TRBJ1-1, with 8 bases identical to TRBD1. CDR1 is WNHNN, CDR2 SYGVQD, per germline (reference sequence). Trimming at V came to 5 bases and at J to 7 bases, leaving 9 bases not matched to a gene. The CDR3 consists of 14 residues. CDR3 sequence reads: CASSHRQGLGEAFF. CDR3 nucleotide sequence: TGCGCCAGCAGTCACAGACAGGGGCTAGGTGAAGCTTTCTTT.

V usage is TRBV7-9 and J usage is TRBJ2-5, with D unclear. Germline loops: CDR1 SEHNR, CDR2 FQNEAQ (reference sequence). This CDR3 spans 15 amino acids. Trimming pared 2 bases from V and 5 bases from J, leaving 15 bases between. The CDR3 is CASSLPGPRGETQYF. For the CDR3, the DNA is TGTGCCAGCAGCTTACCGGGTCCCCGCGGTGAGACCCAGTACTTC.

This clone was recorded once. The J gene is TRBJ1-2, the V gene TRBV7-8; the D is unclear. The ends were cut back, 6 bases at V and 4 bases at J, with 12 bases in the middle. This CDR3 comprises 13 residues. Germline loops: CDR1 SGHVS, CDR2 FQNEAQ. CDR3 sequence reads: CASRSYGSYGYTF. DNA of the CDR3: TGTGCCAGCAGAAGTTACGGGAGCTATGGCTACACCTTC.

The chain uses TRBV28 and TRBJ1-1; D is undetermined. Trimming cost V 3 bases and J 2 bases, with 7 bases left between them. This CDR3 has 13 residues. The germline V gene encodes CDR1 MDHEN and CDR2 SYDVKM. The CDR3 sequence: CASSFPTNTEAFF. The DNA of the CDR3 is TGTGCCAGCAGTTTCCCTACTAACACTGAAGCTTTCTTT.

The V gene is TRBV11-2, the J gene TRBJ2-1, with TRBD1 identical over 7 bases. The junction had 9 bases not matched to a gene; V was cut back by 0 bases and J by 1 base. Per the germline V gene, CDR1 is SGHAT and CDR2 is FQNNGV. CDR3 length: 18 residues. CDR3 DNA: TGTGCCAGCAGCTTAGATTTGCGGGCCAGGGGGTCCTACAATGAGCAGTTCTTC. Translated, it gives CASSLDLRARGSYNEQFF.

V usage is TRBV10-2 and J usage is TRBJ2-1, with TRBD1 identical over 8 bases. V was pared by 1 base and J by 9 bases, with 11 bases of the junction left unmatched. This CDR3 comprises 16 residues. Germline lookup yields CDR1 WSHSY and CDR2 SAAADI. The DNA for the CDR3 is TGCGCCAGCAGTGAGTGGGGGACAGGAGCTTCCGGTGAGCAGTTCTTC. It translates to CASSEWGTGASGEQFF.

J is TRBJ2-7 and V is TRBV19, with TRBD2 matching 9 bases. With 4 bases clipped from V and 2 bases from J, the junction kept 9 bases outside the gene matches. Per germline, CDR1 LNHDA and CDR2 SQIVND (reference sequence). The CDR3 runs to 16 residues. The CDR3 nucleotides read TGTGCCAGTAGTACCTTCTTGCGGGGGGGAACCTACGAGCAGTACTTC. Translating gives CASSTFLRGGTYEQYF.

This chain uses TRBV2 with TRBJ2-7; unclear D gene. V was pared by 7 bases and J by 2 bases, with 9 bases between. CDR3 length equals 12 residues. Germline loops: CDR1 SNHLY, CDR2 FYNNEI. Here the CDR3 reads CASKDLPYEQYF. The CDR3 DNA reads TGTGCCAGCAAAGACTTGCCCTACGAGCAGTACTTC.

The genes are TRBV7-9 and TRBJ2-3, with 7 bases fitting TRBD2. V dropped 6 bases and J dropped 2; count of bases not matched to a gene: 11. This CDR3 is built from 16 residues. Per germline, CDR1 SEHNR and CDR2 FQNEAQ (reference sequence). Here the CDR3 reads CASSWTSSGITDTQYF. DNA of the CDR3: TGTGCCAGCAGTTGGACCTCTAGCGGAATCACAGATACGCAGTATTTT.

This chain uses TRBV30 with TRBJ2-4; D might be TRBD2 (5 bases). V gave up 1 base and J gave up 3 bases, with 10 bases separating them. The germline V gene has CDR1 GTSNPN and CDR2 SVGIG (reference sequence). The CDR3 sequence is 14 residues long. The CDR3 is CAWSGTSGKNIQYF. The DNA of the CDR3 is TGTGCCTGGAGTGGTACTAGTGGCAAAAACATTCAGTACTTC.

The V call is TRBV5-6, the J call TRBJ1-4; tentative D call: TRBD1 (5 bases). There are 13 residues in the CDR3. V lost 7 bases and J lost 7, with 14 bases in between. CDR1 is SGHDT and CDR2 is YYEEEE in the germline V gene. The CDR3 region is CASLSSTGEKLFF. Here the CDR3 DNA reads TGTGCCAGCCTGAGTAGTACAGGTGAAAAACTGTTTTTT.

The chain recombines TRBV4-1 with TRBJ1-4; D is ambiguous. Germline-derived CDR1 and CDR2 are MGHRA and YSYEKL. This CDR3 region has 14 residues. V lost 0 bases and J lost 8, with 10 bases in between. CDR3: CASSQEEGDEKLFF. The CDR3 DNA is TGCGCCAGCAGCCAAGAAGAGGGCGACGAAAAACTGTTTTTT.

This clone was seen a few times. J is TRBJ1-2 and V is TRBV6-6; 8 bases are shared with TRBD1. Germline assignment: CDR1 MNHNY and CDR2 SVGAGI (reference sequence). This CDR3 comprises 16 residues. Losses at the gene ends were 6 bases for V and 7 bases for J; bases not matched to a gene: 16. The CDR3 DNA reads as TGTGCCAGCAGCGATGGGACAGGAGTGTCTGGGCGTGGCTACACCTTC. Translated, it gives CASSDGTGVSGRGYTF.

There are a few counts of this clone. The genes are TRBV12-1 and TRBJ2-7; the D call TRBD2 from the table was never checked on the DNA. TRBV12-1 is classified as a pseudogene. The CDR3 sequence is 18 residues long. CDR3 DNA sequence: TGTGCCAGCAGATCCTCTTACCAGACGGGACTTAACTCCTACGAGCAGTACTTC. This gives the protein CASRSSYQTGLNSYEQYF.

There are a few counts of this clone. The J gene is TRBJ2-1, the V gene TRBV19, with TRBD2 matching 8 bases. Germline CDR1 LNHDA, CDR2 SQIVND (reference sequence). The ends lost 3 bases at V and 4 bases at J; junction bases unmatched: 14. CDR3 length: 18 amino acids. CDR3 sequence reads: CASSIRSSGRRVYNEQFF. The CDR3 DNA is TGTGCCAGTAGTATCAGAAGCAGCGGGAGAAGAGTTTACAATGAGCAGTTCTTC.

V gene TRBV19 combines with J gene TRBJ1-2; 9 bases map to TRBD1. Germline CDR1 is LNHDA and CDR2 is SQIVND (reference sequence). The CDR3 runs 16 residues. V was clipped by 5 bases and J by 6 bases; unmatched bases: 13. CDR3 region: CASSSPGPGQGNGYTF. Here the CDR3 DNA reads TGTGCCAGTAGTTCCCCTGGACCGGGACAGGGAAATGGCTACACCTTC.

The J gene is TRBJ1-5, the V gene TRBV3-1 (or the pseudogene TRBV3-2); TRBD1 agrees at 11 bases. The trim removed 5 bases at V and 0 bases at J, leaving 6 bases unmatched. The CDR3 is 17 residues long. Germline-derived CDR1 and CDR2 are LGHDT and YNNKEL (reference sequence). In DNA form, the CDR3 reads TGTGCCAGCAGCTCGGGACAGGGGGTTGGTAGCAATCAGCCCCAGCATTTT. Translating it yields CASSSGQGVGSNQPQHF.

This clone was counted only a few times. The V call is TRBV7-2, the J call TRBJ2-7; no clear D. V lost 5 bases to trimming and J lost 2 bases, with 13 bases between them. Germline assignment: CDR1 SGHTA and CDR2 FQGNSA. This CDR3 is built from 14 residues. The CDR3 sequence: CASSPTRQAYEQYF. The DNA of the CDR3 is TGTGCCAGCAGCCCCACCAGACAAGCCTACGAGCAGTACTTC.

The chain carries TRBV30 and TRBJ1-3, with a weak D call TRBD1 (6 bases). Trimming took 7 bases from V and 0 from J, leaving 13 bases between them. This CDR3 is built from 14 residues. Per germline, CDR1 GTSNPN and CDR2 SVGIG (reference sequence). The CDR3 sequence: CASQGTSSGNTIYF. CDR3 DNA sequence: TGTGCCTCACAGGGTACCTCCTCTGGAAACACCATATATTTT.

The gene calls are TRBV30 and TRBJ1-1, with 9 bases identical to TRBD1. J gave up 8 bases and V 3 bases, and 7 bases lay outside the gene matches. From germline, CDR1 is GTSNPN and CDR2 SVGIG (reference sequence). The CDR3 is 13 amino acids. The CDR3 DNA follows: TGTGCCTGGAGAGGGGACAGGGCCAGGGAAGCTTTCTTT. Protein sequence: CAWRGDRAREAFF.

The V call is TRBV30, the J call TRBJ1-2; D uncertain. Germline values: CDR1 GTSNPN, CDR2 SVGIG (reference sequence). The CDR3 covers 12 residues. V lost 3 bases and J 7 bases, leaving 12 bases between the germline ends. Written as DNA, the CDR3 is TGTGCCTGGAGACCCAGGAAGAGTGGCTACACCTTC. Translation: CAWRPRKSGYTF.

This chain uses TRBV19 with TRBJ1-5; maybe TRBD1 (6 bases). The CDR3 sequence is 13 residues long. Germline CDR1 reads LNHDA; CDR2 reads SQIVND (reference sequence). V lost 7 bases to trimming and J lost 2 bases, with 9 bases between them. The CDR3, as DNA: TGTGCCAGTAATGGACAGCGCAATCAGCCCCAGCATTTT. Its protein is CASNGQRNQPQHF.

The chain couples TRBV28 to TRBJ2-1, with TRBD1 matching 9 bases. Trimming cost V 4 bases and J 3 bases; bases outside gene matches: 4. Germline values: CDR1 MDHEN, CDR2 SYDVKM. The CDR3 covers 15 residues. DNA of the CDR3: TGTGCCAGCAGTTACCCGGGACAGGGCTACAATGAGCAGTTCTTC. It yields the protein CASSYPGQGYNEQFF.